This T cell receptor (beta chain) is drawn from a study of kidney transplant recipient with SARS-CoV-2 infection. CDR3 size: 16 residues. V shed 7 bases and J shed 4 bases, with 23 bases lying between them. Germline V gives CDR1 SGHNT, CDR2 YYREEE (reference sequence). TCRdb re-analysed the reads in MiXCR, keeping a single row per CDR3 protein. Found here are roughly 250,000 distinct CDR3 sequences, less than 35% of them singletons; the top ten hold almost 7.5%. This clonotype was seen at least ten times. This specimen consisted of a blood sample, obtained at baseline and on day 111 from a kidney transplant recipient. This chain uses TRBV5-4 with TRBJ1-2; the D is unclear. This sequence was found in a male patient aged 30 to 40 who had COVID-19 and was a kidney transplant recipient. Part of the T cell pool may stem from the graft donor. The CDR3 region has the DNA TGTGCCAGCCCATTGCCCGTACCAGGAAAGACCTATGGCTACACCTTC. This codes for CASPLPVPGKTYGYTF.